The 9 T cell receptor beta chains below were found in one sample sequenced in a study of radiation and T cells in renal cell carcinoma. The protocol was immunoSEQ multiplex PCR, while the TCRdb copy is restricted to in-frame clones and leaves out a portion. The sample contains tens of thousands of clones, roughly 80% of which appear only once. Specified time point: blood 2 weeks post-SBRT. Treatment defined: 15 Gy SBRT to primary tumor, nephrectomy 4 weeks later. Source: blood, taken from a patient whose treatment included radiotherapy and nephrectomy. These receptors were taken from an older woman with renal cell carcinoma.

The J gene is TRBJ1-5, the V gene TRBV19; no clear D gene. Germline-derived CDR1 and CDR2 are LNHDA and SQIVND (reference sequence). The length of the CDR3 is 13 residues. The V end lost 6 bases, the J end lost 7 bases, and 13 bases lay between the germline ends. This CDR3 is CASSPNDVQPQHF. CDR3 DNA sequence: TGTGCCAGTAGCCCTAACGACGTCCAGCCCCAGCATTTT.

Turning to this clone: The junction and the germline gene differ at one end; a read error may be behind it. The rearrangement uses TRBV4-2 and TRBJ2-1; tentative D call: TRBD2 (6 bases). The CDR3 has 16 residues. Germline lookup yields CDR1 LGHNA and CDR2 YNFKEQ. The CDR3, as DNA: TGTGCCAGCAGCCAAGAGCTACATTTATACGGAGGGTTCCAAATCTTC. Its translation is CASSQELHLYGGFQIF.

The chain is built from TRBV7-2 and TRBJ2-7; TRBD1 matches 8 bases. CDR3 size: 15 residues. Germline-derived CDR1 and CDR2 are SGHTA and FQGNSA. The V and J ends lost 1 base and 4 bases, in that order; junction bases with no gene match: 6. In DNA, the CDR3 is TGTGCCAGCAGCTTAGTCCAGGGGGCGAGATACGAGCAGTACTTC. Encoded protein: CASSLVQGARYEQYF.

The CDR3 coding sequence is TGTGCCTGGAGTGCCGGTTGGACAGGGAGGGAAAAACTGTTTTTT. Its protein product is CAWSAGWTGREKLFF. This chain connects TRBV30 to TRBJ1-4, with TRBD1 matching over 8 bases. CDR1 and CDR2 (germline): GTSNPN, SVGIG (reference sequence). V lost 1 base and J lost 8; bases outside the gene matches: 9. CDR3 size: 15 residues.

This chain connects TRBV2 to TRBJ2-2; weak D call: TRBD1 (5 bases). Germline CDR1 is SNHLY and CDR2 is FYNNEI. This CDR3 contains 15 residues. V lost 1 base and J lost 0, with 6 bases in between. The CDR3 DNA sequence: TGTGCCAGCAGTGAAGGGACATCGAACACCGGGGAGCTGTTTTTT. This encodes CASSEGTSNTGELFF. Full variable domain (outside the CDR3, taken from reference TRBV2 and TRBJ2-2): EPEVTQTPSHQVTQMGQEVILRCVPISNHLYFYWYRQILGQKVEFLVSFYNNEISEKSEIFDDQFSVERPDGSNFTLKIRSTKLEDSAMYFCASSEGTSNTGELFFGEGSRLTVL.

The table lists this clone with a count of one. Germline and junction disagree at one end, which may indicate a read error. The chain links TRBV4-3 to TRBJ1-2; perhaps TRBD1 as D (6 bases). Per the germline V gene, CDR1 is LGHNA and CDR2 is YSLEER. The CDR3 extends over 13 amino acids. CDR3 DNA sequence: TGCGCCAGCAGTCAAGACAGGTCCTATGGCTACACCTTC. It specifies CASSQDRSYGYTF.

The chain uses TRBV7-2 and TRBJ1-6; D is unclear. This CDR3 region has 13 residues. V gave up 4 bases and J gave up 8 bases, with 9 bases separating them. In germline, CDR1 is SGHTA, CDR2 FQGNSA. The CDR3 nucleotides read TGTGCCAGCAGCTCGCTCGAATATTCACCCCTCCACTTT. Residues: CASSSLEYSPLHF.

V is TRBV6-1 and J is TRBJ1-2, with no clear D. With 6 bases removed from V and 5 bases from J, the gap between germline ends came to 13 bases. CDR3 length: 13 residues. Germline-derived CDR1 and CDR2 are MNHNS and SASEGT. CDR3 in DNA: TGTGCCAGCAGGAAGGATGAGGCTTATGGCTACACCTTC. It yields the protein CASRKDEAYGYTF.

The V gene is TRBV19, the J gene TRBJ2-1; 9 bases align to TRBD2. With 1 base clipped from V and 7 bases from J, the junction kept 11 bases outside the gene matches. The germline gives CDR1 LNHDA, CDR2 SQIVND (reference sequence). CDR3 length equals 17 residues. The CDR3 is CASSIASGTHMGNEQFF. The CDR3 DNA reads TGTGCCAGTAGTATAGCTAGCGGGACTCATATGGGGAATGAGCAGTTCTTC.